This is a list of T cell receptor beta chains from one sample in a study of breast tumors, draining lymph nodes, adjacent tissues. TCRdb recomputed calls from the multiplex PCR reads with MiXCR, one row per CDR3 protein. The table lists over 60,000 distinct CDR3 sequences, approximately 62% of them singletons, with around 19% in the top ten. Sequencing was performed on breast tumor tissue. The receptors derive from a female donor with breast cancer. Some clones in this sample may be carry-over from other donors' samples. CDR3s include the opening cysteine and the closing phenylalanine or tryptophan. The D gene is left open where the match is weak. Clone size is shown for a subset of rows, as once, few, many or a class of expanded clone.

>TRBV20-1|16|.|TRBD2|TRBJ2-3
TGCAGTGCTCGACGGGGACTAGCGGCTCGCACAGATACGCAGTATTTT
CSARRGLAARTDTQYF
>TRBV7-2|14|.|.|TRBJ2-5
TGTGCCAGCAGCGTGCACTTAGGGCGAGAGACCCAGTACTTC
CASSVHLGRETQYF
>TRBV19|14|many|.|TRBJ1-6
TGTGCCAGTAGTACGGGACTCCTTAATTCACCCCTCCACTTT
CASSTGLLNSPLHF
>TRBV5-6|14|.|.|TRBJ1-2
TGTGCCAGCAGCTTGAGGTCGGGGGCGGGAGGCTACACCTTC
CASSLRSGAGGYTF
>TRBV28|13|many|.|TRBJ2-5
TGTGCCAGCACCCGAGATGCGAGGGAGACCCAGTACTTC
CASTRDARETQYF
>TRBV9|13|once|.|TRBJ2-7
TGTGCCAGCAGCGGGACATCGTCCTACGAGCAGTACTTC
CASSGTSSYEQYF
>TRBV7-8|13|once|.|TRBJ1-3
TGTGCCAGCAGCTTGCAAGCTGGAAACACCATATATTTT
CASSLQAGNTIYF
>TRBV20-1|15|.|.|TRBJ2-7
TGCAGTGCTAGAGAAGGACAGTTCTCCTCCTACGAGCAGTACTTC
CSAREGQFSSYEQYF
>TRBV9|17|.|TRBD2|TRBJ2-7
TGTGCCAGCAGCTTCAATCGCACTAGCGGGAGCTCCTACGAGCAGTACTTC
CASSFNRTSGSSYEQYF
>TRBV2|15|.|TRBD2|TRBJ2-3
TGTGCCAGCAGTGAGGACAGCGGGGGTATAGATACGCAGTATTTT
CASSEDSGGIDTQYF
>TRBV20-1|12|.|.|TRBJ1-2
TGCAGTGCTAGAGCGGTGGGAAGTGGCTACACCTTC
CSARAVGSGYTF
>TRBV29-1|17|.|TRBD2|TRBJ2-5
TGCAGCGTTCTCCCTTCCCCAGGACTAGCAGGTGGAGAGACCCAGTACTTC
CSVLPSPGLAGGETQYF
>TRBV6-6|15|many|TRBD2|TRBJ2-3
TGTGCCAGCCTCCCAAGCGGGGGGGCCACAGATACGCAGTATTTT
CASLPSGGATDTQYF
>TRBV7-2|13|once|.|TRBJ2-2
TGTGCCAGCAGCATTCTAGGTGGAGGGGAGCTGTTTTTT
CASSILGGGELFF
>TRBV11-2|14|many|.|TRBJ2-3
TGTGCCAGCAGCCCGGGGACATCAACAGATACGCAGTATTTT
CASSPGTSTDTQYF
>TRBV9|15|few|.|TRBJ1-2
TGTGCCAGCAGCGTAGGTGGACAGTCGAACTATGGCTACACCTTC
CASSVGGQSNYGYTF
>TRBV14|14|.|.|TRBJ1-6
TGTGCCAGCAGCCCCTCGACCTTTGATTCACCCCTCCACTTT
CASSPSTFDSPLHF
>TRBV28|13|many|.|TRBJ1-2
TGTGCCAGCAGTTTCCAGATGGTGTATGGCTACACCTTC
CASSFQMVYGYTF
>TRBV6-1|14|many|.|TRBJ2-3
TGTGCCAGCAGCCCACTGGGTGGGTTAGATACGCAGTATTTT
CASSPLGGLDTQYF
>TRBV5-8|15|many|.|TRBJ2-3
TGTGCCAGCAGCCTCCACTCAGCTGGCACAGATACGCAGTATTTT
CASSLHSAGTDTQYF
>TRBV24-1|15|.|.|TRBJ2-3
TGTGCCACCAGTGCTAGAGCGGTGGGAACAGATACGCAGTATTTT
CATSARAVGTDTQYF
>TRBV20-1|14|.|.|TRBJ1-4
TGCAGTGCTAGAGCAACCGGGGGCAGTGAAAAACTGTTTTTT
CSARATGGSEKLFF
>TRBV6-6|15|.|TRBD1|TRBJ2-3
TGTGCCAGCAGTTCTTTCGACAGGGGGGCAAATGAGCAGTATTTT
CASSSFDRGANEQYF
>TRBV29-1|12|.|.|TRBJ2-3
TGCAGCGTTGAATGGTCTCAGATAACGCAGTATTTT
CSVEWSQITQYF
>TRBV5-5|16|.|TRBD1|TRBJ1-2
TGTGCCAGCAGCCTCAACCTTCGGACAGGGAACTATGGCTACACCTTC
CASSLNLRTGNYGYTF
>TRBV7-9|15|.|TRBD2|TRBJ2-7
TGTGCCAGCAGTCCGGGAGCGGGAGTTTACAACGAGCAGTACTTC
CASSPGAGVYNEQYF
>TRBV10-3|14|.|TRBD1|TRBJ2-7
TGTGCCATCAGTAACGGACAGGGTTTATACGAGCAGTACTTC
CAISNGQGLYEQYF
>TRBV7-2|14|many|.|TRBJ1-2
TGTGCCAGCAGCTCTGGCCCTCGGTCGAATGGCTACACCTTC
CASSSGPRSNGYTF
>TRBV19|15|.|TRBD1|TRBJ1-2
TGTGCCAGTAGTATGGAGACAGGGGTGGGCTATGGCTACACCTTC
CASSMETGVGYGYTF
>TRBV5-1|14|.|TRBD2|TRBJ2-3
TGCGCCAGCAGCTCCGAGGCGGGGGTAGATACGCAGTATTTT
CASSSEAGVDTQYF
>TRBV9|16|.|.|TRBJ1-1
TGTGCCAGCAGCGCATCAGGCAACCACCCGAACACTGAAGCTTTCTTT
CASSASGNHPNTEAFF
>TRBV6-6|13|many|TRBD1|TRBJ2-2
TGTGCCAGCAGCTCCATCAGGGGGGGGGAGCTGTTTTTT
CASSSIRGGELFF